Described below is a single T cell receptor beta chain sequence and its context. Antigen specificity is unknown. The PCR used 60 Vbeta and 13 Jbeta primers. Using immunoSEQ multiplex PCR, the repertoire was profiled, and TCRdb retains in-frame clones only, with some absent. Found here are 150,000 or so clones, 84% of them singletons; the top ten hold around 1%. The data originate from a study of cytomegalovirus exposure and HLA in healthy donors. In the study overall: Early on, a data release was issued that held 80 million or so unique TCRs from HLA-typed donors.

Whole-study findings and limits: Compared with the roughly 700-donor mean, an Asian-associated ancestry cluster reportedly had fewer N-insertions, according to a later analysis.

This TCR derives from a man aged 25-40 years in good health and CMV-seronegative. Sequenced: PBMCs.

The DNA of the CDR3 is TGTGCCAGTAGTATCCGTGGCGGGAGGGCCAACAATGAGCAGTTCTTC. This encodes CASSIRGGRANNEQFF. This chain uses TRBV19 with TRBJ2-1, with 9 bases lining up with TRBD2. This CDR3 has 16 residues. Germline V gene sequence: CDR1 LNHDA, CDR2 SQIVND (reference sequence). The ends lost 3 bases at V and 5 bases at J; junction bases unmatched: 8.